This T cell receptor (beta chain) appears in the sequencing data of a study of T-cell reconstitution after alpha-beta-depleted transplantation in children (TCRdb year 2016). About the full investigation: Using TCR repertoire profiling, the study followed T-cell immune reconstitution in a quantitative way in children after TCRalphabeta/CD19-depleted allogeneic hematopoietic cell transplantation.

The library relied on PCR. TCRdb lists the instrument as Illumina HiSeq 2500. To normalize quantification of the TCRbeta repertoire, the TCR libraries were built with molecular barcoding that relied on unique molecular identifiers. TCRdb reworked the public reads: Q25 trimming with fastp, MiXCR clone assembly, productive beta chains retained. Each entry is one CDR3 protein sequence, shown with its most common DNA and genes. This sample has approximately 83,000 distinct CDR3 sequences in its table, and 10% to 15% of those were observed once. The top ten clonotypes cover approximately 15% of the sample. Including the terminal cysteine and phenylalanine, the CDR3 comprises 18 residues. This entry keeps only the CDR3 DNA: 54 bases, framed from base 1. The germline V gene encodes CDR1 SGHAT and CDR2 FQNNGV. At the junction V is shortened by 5 bases and J by 6 bases; bases outside the gene matches: 16. Ten or more counts support this clonotype. There is no known antigen for this receptor. It has no much larger one-base neighbor in the sample; base qualities were not kept.

The sequence was collected from a human donor who donated a stem cell graft to a child with inherited bone marrow failure. The rearrangement joined TRBV11-2 to TRBJ2-1; the central 10 bases match TRBD2. This specimen was PBMCs from the stem cell graft donor, taken from the stem cell graft. DNA sequence: TGTGCCAGCAGCCCACGACCCTCTAGCGGGAGCTCGTCCAATGAGCAGTTCTTC. This yields the protein CASSPRPSSGSSSNEQFF.